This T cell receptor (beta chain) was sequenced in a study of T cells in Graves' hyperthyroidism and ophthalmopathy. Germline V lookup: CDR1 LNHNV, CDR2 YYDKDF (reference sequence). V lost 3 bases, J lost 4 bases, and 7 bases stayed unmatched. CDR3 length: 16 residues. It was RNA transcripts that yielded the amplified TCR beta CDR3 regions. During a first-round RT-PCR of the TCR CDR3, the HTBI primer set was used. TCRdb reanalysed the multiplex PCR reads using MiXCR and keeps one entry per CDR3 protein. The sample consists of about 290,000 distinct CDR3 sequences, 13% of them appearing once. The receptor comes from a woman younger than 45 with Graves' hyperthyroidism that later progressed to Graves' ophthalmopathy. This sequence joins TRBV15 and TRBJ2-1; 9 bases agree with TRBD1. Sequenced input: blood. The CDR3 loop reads CATSRPRGQGYNEQFF. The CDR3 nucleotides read TGTGCCACCAGCAGGCCCCGTGGACAGGGGTACAATGAGCAGTTCTTC.